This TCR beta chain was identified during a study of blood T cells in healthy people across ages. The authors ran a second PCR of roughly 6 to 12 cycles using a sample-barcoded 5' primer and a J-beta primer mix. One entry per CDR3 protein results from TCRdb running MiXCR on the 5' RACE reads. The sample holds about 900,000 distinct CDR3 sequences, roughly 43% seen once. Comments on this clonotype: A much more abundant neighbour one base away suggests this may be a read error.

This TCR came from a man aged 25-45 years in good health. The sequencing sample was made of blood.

CDR3 DNA sequence: TGTGCCAGCAGTCAGACAGGGAAGAACACTGAAGCTTTCTTT. Its protein is CASSQTGKNTEAFF. V usage is TRBV6-6 and J usage is TRBJ1-1, with 7 bases aligning to TRBD1. Germline V gene data show CDR1 as MNHNY and CDR2 as SVGAGI (reference sequence). There are 14 residues in the CDR3. V gave up 5 bases and J gave up 1 base; unmatched junction bases: 4.